Following are 20 T cell receptor beta chains from one sample sequenced in a study of T-cell memory formation after mild COVID-19. Via MiXCR, TCRdb re-called the 5' RACE reads, giving one row per CDR3 protein. The profile covers about 350,000 distinct CDR3 sequences, with approximately 15% appearing a single time and about 20% taken by the ten largest. Sample: PBMCs or a T cell subset sorted from them (not recorded which). These receptors were taken from a man in his late teens or twenties who had mild COVID-19 (a few samples of this study predate the infection). Cell type and time point are not known.

This clonotype appeared many times. The J gene is TRBJ1-6, the V gene TRBV6-2 or TRBV6-3, with 7 nucleotides matching TRBD1. J gave up 14 bases and V 6 bases, and 16 bases lay outside the gene matches. The CDR3 runs 15 residues. The germline V gene has CDR1 MNHEY and CDR2 SVGEGT. The CDR3 sequence: CASRQRTGPEGTLHF. The CDR3 DNA is TGTGCCAGCAGACAACGGACAGGACCCGAGGGGACCCTCCACTTT.

This clonotype was picked up a small number of times. The chain is built from TRBV4-1 and TRBJ2-7, with a tentative D call TRBD2 (5 bases). Germline-derived CDR1 and CDR2 are MGHRA and YSYEKL. V lost 4 bases, J lost 3 bases, and 13 bases lay in between. This CDR3 region has 14 residues. The CDR3 DNA is TGCGCCAGCAGCCTGGGTGGACTGATCTACGAGCAGTACTTC. Protein: CASSLGGLIYEQYF.

This chain connects TRBV10-3 to TRBJ2-3, with 9 bases aligning to TRBD2. The CDR3 is 21 residues long. Germline V gene sequence: CDR1 ENHRY, CDR2 SYGVKD. With V trimmed by 6 bases and J by 8 bases, 30 bases remained unmatched. CDR3 sequence reads: CAISLAAGTSTIGNKAGTQYF. The CDR3 DNA reads as TGTGCCATCAGCCTTGCCGCCGGGACTAGCACGATAGGGAACAAGGCGGGTACGCAGTATTTT.

The chain joins TRBV20-1 to TRBJ1-1; 7 bases agree with TRBD1. The CDR3 length is 13 residues. Germline CDR1 reads DFQATT; CDR2 reads SNEGSKA (reference sequence). V gave up 4 bases and J gave up 6 bases; unmatched junction bases: 8. CDR3 nucleotide sequence: TGCAGTGCTAAAAGACAGGGCGGGTCTGAAGCTTTCTTT. This gives the protein CSAKRQGGSEAFF.

This rearrangement joins TRBV7-9 to TRBJ1-6; possibly TRBD1 for D (5 bases). V was clipped by 2 bases and J by 10 bases, with 9 bases between them. The CDR3 length is 13 residues. Germline CDR1 reads SEHNR; CDR2 reads FQNEAQ (reference sequence). This chain's CDR3 is CASSLMGESPLHF. CDR3 DNA sequence: TGTGCCAGCAGCTTAATGGGGGAATCACCCCTCCACTTT.

The chain carries TRBV5-1 and TRBJ2-3, with D unresolved. CDR1 and CDR2 from the germline V gene are SGHRS and YFSETQ. This CDR3 comprises 16 residues. Trimming pared 2 bases from V and 0 bases from J, leaving 13 bases between. CDR3 nucleotide sequence: TGCGCCAGCAGCTTTGGAGTTACTACTAGCACAGATACGCAGTATTTT. Its translation is CASSFGVTTSTDTQYF.

This chain joins TRBV6-5 and TRBJ2-2, with D possibly TRBD2 on 7 matching bases. From germline, CDR1 is MNHEY and CDR2 SVGAGI. This CDR3 region has 15 residues. With 7 bases removed from V and 4 bases from J, the gap between germline ends came to 16 bases. The DNA for the CDR3 is TGTGCCAGCACCCTCGTGGGGGGGCCCACCGGGGAGCTGTTTTTT. Translated: CASTLVGGPTGELFF.

This clonotype has at least ten counts. The chain combines TRBV20-1 with TRBJ2-7; a possible D gene is TRBD2 (6 bases). V lost 2 bases and J 5 bases, leaving 19 bases between the germline ends. Looked up from germline, CDR1 is DFQATT and CDR2 is SNEGSKA (reference sequence). The CDR3 totals 15 residues. In nucleotides, the CDR3 is TGCAGTGCTAGACCCTCCCCTACCGGGGGAGACGAGCAGTACTTC. It encodes CSARPSPTGGDEQYF.

This clonotype was seen a few times. V and J are TRBV21-1 and TRBJ2-2; the table's D call, TRBD1, was not checked against the DNA. TRBV21-1 corresponds to a pseudogene. CDR3 length: 16 residues. CDR3 protein: CASSNEQGANTGELFF. DNA of the CDR3: TGTGCCAGCAGCAACGAACAGGGTGCGAACACCGGGGAGCTGTTTTTT.

This clonotype was counted only a few times. The J gene is TRBJ2-1, the V gene TRBV6-4; 11 bases are shared with TRBD1. This CDR3 region has 16 residues. J gave up 6 bases and V 2 bases, and 6 bases lay outside the gene matches. Germline CDR1 MRHNA, CDR2 SNTAGT. The CDR3 sequence is CASSDTPGTGGNEQFF. DNA for the CDR3: TGTGCCAGCAGTGACACCCCCGGGACAGGGGGCAATGAGCAGTTCTTC.

The chain links TRBV20-1 to TRBJ2-5, with D possibly being TRBD1 (5 bases). The V gene lost 0 bases and the J gene lost 4 bases, with 18 bases spanning the gap. Germline assignment: CDR1 DFQATT and CDR2 SNEGSKA (reference sequence). The CDR3 consists of 16 residues. CDR3 in DNA: TGCAGTGCTAGAGATCCCATCGTCAGGGCCAGAGAGACCCAGTACTTC. Encoded protein: CSARDPIVRARETQYF.

The table lists this clonotype with a few counts. The V and J genes are TRBV4-2 and TRBJ1-6; D is possibly TRBD1 (5 bases). The V gene's germline CDR1 is LGHNA and CDR2 YNFKEQ. Between the trimmed V and J ends, which lost 1 base and 1 base, there was a span of 8 bases. The CDR3 runs 16 residues. The CDR3, as DNA: TGTGCCAGCAGCCAAGCCCAGGGATCCTATAATTCACCCCTCCACTTT. It is translated as CASSQAQGSYNSPLHF.

This chain uses TRBV6-1 with TRBJ2-5; the match to TRBD2 covers 13 bases. Per the germline V gene, CDR1 is MNHNS and CDR2 is SASEGT. This CDR3 is built from 16 residues. Losses at the gene ends were 1 base for V and 5 bases for J; bases not matched to a gene: 4. The CDR3 region has the DNA TGTGCCAGCAGTGAAGTGGGACTAGCGGGGCAGGAGACCCAGTACTTC. It is translated as CASSEVGLAGQETQYF.

The CDR3 coding sequence is TGTGCCAGCAGCCAAGTGGGGTCGAGGAACTATGGCTACACCTTC. This translates into CASSQVGSRNYGYTF. V and J are TRBV4-2 and TRBJ1-2; D ambiguous. Germline CDR1 is LGHNA and CDR2 is YNFKEQ. The V and J ends lost 1 base and 2 bases respectively, with 11 bases between them. The CDR3 spans 15 residues.

The V call is TRBV3-1, the J call TRBJ1-3; 8 bases are shared with TRBD1. This CDR3 spans 17 amino acids. Germline CDR1 is LGHDT and CDR2 is YNNKEL (reference sequence). V was pared by 1 base and J by 3 bases, with 8 bases of the junction left unmatched. CDR3 bases: TGTGCCAGCAGCCAAGTTCGTGCGGGGACAGGTGGAAACACCATATATTTT. Translated: CASSQVRAGTGGNTIYF.

The rearrangement links TRBV6-5 to TRBJ1-1; D remains ambiguous. Trimming stripped 5 bases from V and 6 bases from J, with 13 bases between. CDR3 length equals 13 residues. The V gene's germline CDR1 is MNHEY and CDR2 SVGAGI. The CDR3 loop reads CASSGVNVPEAFF. CDR3 in DNA: TGTGCCAGCAGTGGCGTTAATGTACCTGAAGCTTTCTTT.

At least ten counts were recorded for this clonotype. The CDR3 here is CASSYGLAADEQFF. CDR3 in DNA: TGTGCCAGCAGTTACGGGCTAGCGGCGGATGAGCAGTTCTTC. The chain combines TRBV6-2 or TRBV6-3 with TRBJ2-1, with 7 bases matching TRBD2. The CDR3 totals 14 residues. Germline V gene sequence: CDR1 MNHEY, CDR2 SVGEGT. V was pared by 2 bases and J by 8 bases, with 6 bases of the junction left unmatched.

This clonotype was counted ten times or more. The genes are TRBV20-1 and TRBJ2-2, with TRBD1 matching over 9 bases. J gave up 2 bases and V 8 bases, and 9 bases lay outside the gene matches. The CDR3 contains 15 residues. Germline CDR1 and CDR2: DFQATT and SNEGSKA (reference sequence). The CDR3 coding sequence is TGCAGTTCCTCCGGGACAGGGATTAACACCGGGGAGCTGTTTTTT. Translating it yields CSSSGTGINTGELFF.

The chain employs TRBV4-1 and TRBJ2-5; 9 nucleotides align to TRBD1. The length of the CDR3 is 16 residues. Germline values: CDR1 MGHRA, CDR2 YSYEKL. Trimming at V came to 3 bases and at J to 5 bases, leaving 10 bases not matched to a gene. This CDR3 reads CASSQANTGGQETQYF. As DNA, the CDR3 is TGCGCCAGCAGCCAGGCTAATACAGGGGGCCAGGAGACCCAGTACTTC.

This chain connects TRBV27 to TRBJ2-2; 14 bases line up with TRBD2. Germline lookup yields CDR1 MNHEY and CDR2 SMNVEV (reference sequence). The CDR3 runs to 18 residues. J lost 1 base, V lost 7 bases, and 8 bases had no gene match. Written as DNA, the CDR3 is TGTGCCAGCACCGGACTAGCGGGGGGCCTACAGAACACCGGGGAGCTGTTTTTT. This codes for CASTGLAGGLQNTGELFF.